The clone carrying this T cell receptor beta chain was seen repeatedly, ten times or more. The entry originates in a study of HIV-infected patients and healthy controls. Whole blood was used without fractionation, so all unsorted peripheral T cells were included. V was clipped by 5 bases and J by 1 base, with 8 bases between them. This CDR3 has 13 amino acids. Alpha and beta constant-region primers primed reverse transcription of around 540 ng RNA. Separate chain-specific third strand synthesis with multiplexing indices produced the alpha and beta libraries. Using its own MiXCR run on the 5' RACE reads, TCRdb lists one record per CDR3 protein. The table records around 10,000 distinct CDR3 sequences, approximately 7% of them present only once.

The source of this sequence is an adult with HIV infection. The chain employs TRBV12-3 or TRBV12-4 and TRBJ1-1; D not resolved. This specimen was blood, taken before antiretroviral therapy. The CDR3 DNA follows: TGTGCCAGCAGTCCTCCCAAGAACACTGAAGCTTTCTTT. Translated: CASSPPKNTEAFF.